This T cell receptor beta chain was recovered during a study of blood T cell repertoires in COVID-19. As for the study in general: Italy, Spain and the United States were the sources of the convalescent and acute COVID-19 samples. PBMCs, B-cell-depleted T cells, or T cells were the source of the cDNA or gDNA that made up the material.

Losses at the gene ends were 5 bases for V and 2 bases for J; bases not matched to a gene: 4. The CDR3 runs to 16 residues. Germline CDR1 and CDR2: SGHTA and FQGNSA. As handled by the study authors: Researchers report that nucleated cell counts were estimated from reference gene primer amplification. Sequenced by immunoSEQ multiplex PCR; TCRdb stores in-frame clones only, minus some. That table furnishes V, J and clone size, whereas the DNA furnished D and trimming. The sample has fewer than 250,000 clones, roughly four fifths seen once. This clonotype was sampled from a woman aged 80 or over with acute or convalescent COVID-19. The V and J genes are TRBV7-2 and TRBJ2-3; 13 bases map to TRBD2. The sample comprised peripheral blood. Here the CDR3 DNA reads TGTGCCAGCAGCACGACTAGCGGGGGGCCCACAGATACGCAGTATTTT. Its protein product is CASSTTSGGPTDTQYF.